The 26 T cell receptor beta chains reported below all come from one sample, sequenced in a study of T cells in Graves' hyperthyroidism and ophthalmopathy. TCR beta CDR3 sequences were amplified from RNA transcripts. HTBI primers were employed in a first-round RT-PCR of the TCR CDR3. TCRdb itself ran the multiplex PCR reads through MiXCR, one entry per CDR3 protein. The sample contains roughly 500,000 distinct CDR3 sequences, approximately 48% of which appear only once. Sequencing was done on a sample of peripheral blood or thyroid tissue (not recorded which). The receptors shown here come from an adult woman with Graves' disease, either hyperthyroidism or ophthalmopathy (not recorded which).

The table lists this clonotype with many counts. The rearrangement uses TRBV29-1 and TRBJ2-5, with no clear D. The germline CDR1 and CDR2 sequences are SQVTM and ANQGSEA. The CDR3 extends over 13 amino acids. The V end lost 3 bases, the J end lost 5 bases, and 13 bases lay between the germline ends. The CDR3 spells CSVDWEGKETQYF. The DNA of the CDR3 is TGCAGCGTTGACTGGGAAGGGAAGGAGACCCAGTACTTC.

This clonotype showed up just a few times. This chain links TRBV7-8 with TRBJ2-3; TRBD2 matches 12 bases. V was clipped by 4 bases and J by 0 bases; unmatched bases: 5. In germline, CDR1 is SGHVS, CDR2 FQNEAQ. This CDR3 has 17 residues. The CDR3 loop is CASSSTSGRPSTDTQYF. CDR3 coding DNA: TGTGCCAGCAGCTCTACTAGCGGGAGGCCTAGCACAGATACGCAGTATTTT.

The chain joins TRBV6-6 to TRBJ1-4; D ambiguous. CDR3 length equals 12 residues. Germline loops: CDR1 MNHNY, CDR2 SVGAGI (reference sequence). Trimming stripped 8 bases from V and 10 bases from J, with 14 bases between. The CDR3 bases are TGTGCCAGCCTGCCAAGAAGCGGAAAACTGTTTTTT. Its translation: CASLPRSGKLFF.

This clonotype was seen a single time. J is TRBJ1-5 and V is TRBV7-9, with TRBD1 as a possible D gene (5 bases). CDR1 is SEHNR, CDR2 FQNEAQ, per germline (reference sequence). The CDR3 has 16 residues. Trimming stripped 7 bases from V and 7 bases from J, with 23 bases between. CDR3 amino acids: CASNQDGGEPGQPQHF. The CDR3 bases are TGTGCCAGCAACCAAGATGGAGGGGAACCGGGCCAGCCCCAGCATTTT.

The chain carries TRBV11-2 and TRBJ2-5; D perhaps matches TRBD1 (6 bases). The CDR3 totals 14 residues. Germline V gene sequence: CDR1 SGHAT, CDR2 FQNNGV. The V end lost 5 bases, the J end lost 12 bases, and 22 bases lay between the germline ends. CDR3 protein: CASSRTVTGPAEYF. The CDR3 region has the DNA TGTGCCAGCAGCCGGACTGTAACAGGGCCCGCCGAGTACTTC.

This clonotype appeared many times. The chain links TRBV25-1 to TRBJ1-1; TRBD1 is a possible D gene (6 bases). CDR1 is MGHDK and CDR2 is SYGVNS in the germline V gene. Trimming cost V 7 bases and J 6 bases, with 15 bases left between them. The CDR3 runs 13 residues. The CDR3 is CASKRQDWAEAFF. CDR3 DNA sequence: TGTGCCAGCAAGAGACAGGACTGGGCTGAAGCTTTCTTT.

This rearrangement joins TRBV28 to TRBJ1-5; D uncertain. V dropped 4 bases and J dropped 5 bases, with 3 bases sitting between them. Germline CDR1 is MDHEN and CDR2 is SYDVKM. This CDR3 spans 11 amino acids. The CDR3 DNA sequence: TGTGCCAGCAGTTCCTATCAGCCCCAGCATTTT. Translated, it gives CASSSYQPQHF.

In its sample, this clonotype was seen many times. This rearrangement joins TRBV6-4 to TRBJ2-3, with TRBD2 identical over 7 bases. CDR1 MRHNA and CDR2 SNTAGT come from the germline V gene. With 0 bases clipped from V and 0 bases from J, the junction kept 3 bases outside the gene matches. This CDR3 contains 16 residues. CDR3 DNA: TGTGCCAGCAGTGACTCGGGCGGGGGAAGCACAGATACGCAGTATTTT. It codes for CASSDSGGGSTDTQYF.

The rearrangement links TRBV13 to TRBJ2-5; no definite D call. The length of the CDR3 is 13 residues. Trimming pared 6 bases from V and 4 bases from J, leaving 12 bases between. Germline V CDR1 and CDR2: PRHDT, FYEKMQ (reference sequence). CDR3: CASSLEPPETQYF. The CDR3 coding sequence is TGTGCCAGCAGTCTAGAACCGCCAGAGACCCAGTACTTC.

The chain recombines TRBV19 with TRBJ1-2; the D gene is possibly TRBD1 (5 bases). The CDR3 is made up of 14 amino acids. The germline V gene encodes CDR1 LNHDA and CDR2 SQIVND (reference sequence). Trimming shortened V by 5 bases and J by 4 bases, and 14 bases separated the two germline ends. Written as DNA, the CDR3 is TGTGCCAGTAGTGCCGGGACGGTTCTCTATGGCTACACCTTC. It specifies CASSAGTVLYGYTF.

Concerning this clonotype itself: A single base separates this from a much larger clone, so it may be a read error. The rearrangement uses TRBV6-6 and TRBJ2-5; 9 bases line up with TRBD2. CDR3 length: 17 amino acids. Germline CDR1 MNHNY, CDR2 SVGAGI (reference sequence). V dropped 2 bases and J dropped 2; count of bases not matched to a gene: 9. DNA of the CDR3: TGTGCCAGCAGTTACCCAGTTAGCGGGAGAGGGCAAGAGACCCAGTACTTC. This codes for CASSYPVSGRGQETQYF.

The CDR3 loop reads CASSNSNAQETQYF. The DNA for the CDR3 is TGTGCCAGCAGCAATAGTAACGCCCAAGAGACCCAGTACTTC. The genes are TRBV2 and TRBJ2-5; D unclear. The V and J ends lost 6 bases and 1 base respectively, with 12 bases between them. This CDR3 spans 14 amino acids. Germline values: CDR1 SNHLY, CDR2 FYNNEI.

This chain links TRBV29-1 with TRBJ1-2, with D possibly being TRBD1 (5 bases). The V end was cut by 4 bases, the J end by 6 bases, with 9 bases between. From germline, CDR1 is SQVTM and CDR2 ANQGSEA. The CDR3 contains 11 residues. The CDR3 spells CSVAGGDGYTF. DNA of the CDR3: TGCAGCGTTGCGGGGGGAGATGGCTACACCTTC.

With respect to this clonotype: One end of the junction is discordant with germline, which a read error may explain. The chain employs TRBV7-9 and TRBJ2-7; D may be TRBD1 (7 bases). The CDR3 loop spans 13 amino acids. The germline CDR1 and CDR2 sequences are SEHNR and FQNEAQ (reference sequence). The DNA of the CDR3 is TGTGCCAGCAGCTTAGAGGAGGGGGCCGAGGGGACCTTC. Translation: CASSLEEGAEGTF.

Many counts were recorded for this clonotype. The rearrangement joins TRBV7-6 to TRBJ1-2; D is unclear. Per the germline V gene, CDR1 is SGHVS and CDR2 is FNYEAQ. There are 12 residues in the CDR3. V shed 5 bases and J shed 8 bases, with 12 bases lying between them. The CDR3 DNA sequence: TGTGCCAGCAGCCCTAGTGGCAGCGGCTACACCTTC. Amino acid sequence: CASSPSGSGYTF.

The J gene is TRBJ2-3, the V gene TRBV20-1, with D tentatively TRBD1 (5 bases). The CDR3 sequence is 12 residues long. From germline, CDR1 is DFQATT and CDR2 SNEGSKA (reference sequence). Trimming took off 7 bases at V and 2 bases at J, with 10 bases between the two ends. The CDR3 is CSVQGYTDTQYF. The CDR3 DNA reads as TGCAGTGTTCAGGGTTACACAGATACGCAGTATTTT.

At least ten counts were recorded for this clonotype. The chain has TRBV7-6 and TRBJ2-2; D may match TRBD1 or TRBD2 (5 bases each). The CDR3 consists of 15 residues. V lost 1 base, J lost 5 bases, and 11 bases lay in between. Germline CDR1 is SGHVS and CDR2 is FNYEAQ. The CDR3 reads CASSLGAGSTGELFF. The CDR3 nucleotides are TGTGCCAGCAGCTTAGGGGCAGGGAGTACCGGGGAGCTGTTTTTT.

The genes are TRBV12-3 or TRBV12-4 and TRBJ2-2; D possibly corresponds to TRBD2 (6 bases). This CDR3 has 15 residues. Trimming cost V 6 bases and J 7 bases, with 18 bases left between them. The CDR3 spells CASRHPWRVNGELFF. Here the CDR3 DNA reads TGTGCCAGCAGGCACCCGTGGAGGGTGAACGGGGAGCTGTTTTTT.

At least ten counts were recorded for this clonotype. V usage is TRBV29-1 and J usage is TRBJ1-1; D remains ambiguous. CDR3 size: 13 residues. Trimming shortened V by 2 bases and J by 6 bases, and 13 bases separated the two germline ends. In germline, CDR1 is SQVTM, CDR2 ANQGSEA. The CDR3 nucleotides are TGCAGCGTTGAACCAAGACGCGATTCTGAAGCTTTCTTT. This sequence encodes CSVEPRRDSEAFF.

This clonotype was recorded once. The genes are TRBV14 and TRBJ1-2; D not resolved. V lost 5 bases and J 5 bases, leaving 9 bases between the germline ends. The CDR3 length is 12 residues. In germline, CDR1 is SGHDN, CDR2 FVKESK. CDR3 residues: CASSAHEYGYTF. CDR3 nucleotides: TGTGCCAGCAGCGCTCATGAGTATGGCTACACCTTC.

The chain joins TRBV24-1 to TRBJ2-2; D is possibly TRBD1 or TRBD2 (5 bases each). The germline V gene has CDR1 KGHDR and CDR2 SFDVKD. The CDR3 is made up of 16 amino acids. The germline V and J ends were trimmed by 3 bases and 5 bases, with 15 bases remaining between them. The CDR3 region is CATSDPGRVGTGELFF. DNA for the CDR3: TGTGCCACCAGTGATCCGGGACGCGTCGGGACCGGGGAGCTGTTTTTT.

As DNA, the CDR3 is TGCAGTGCTAGGCGCACAGGAGAAGAGACCCAGTACTTC. Protein: CSARRTGEETQYF. The rearrangement uses TRBV20-1 and TRBJ2-5, with D tentatively TRBD1 (5 bases). V shed 3 bases and J shed 3 bases, with 11 bases lying between them. The length of the CDR3 is 13 residues. Germline-derived CDR1 and CDR2 are DFQATT and SNEGSKA (reference sequence).

On this clonotype itself: The CDR3 end shows no conserved phenylalanine or tryptophan, and so a read error is likely. The DNA is left out, because the CDR3 cannot be placed on it with certainty; the CDR3 is given as TCRdb lists it. The genes are TRBV7-6 and TRBJ2-7; the table's D gene call, TRBD2, was not cross checked with the DNA. Ends included, the CDR3 has 14 residues. CDR1 is SGHVS, CDR2 FNYEAQ, per germline. The CDR3 reads CASSLPRTSSGKNT.

The chain has TRBV4-1 and TRBJ1-1; D gene unclear. Germline CDR1 reads MGHRA; CDR2 reads YSYEKL. V was cut by 7 bases and J by 4 bases, with 16 bases left in between. The CDR3 contains 14 residues. The DNA of the CDR3 is TGCGCCAGCACCCCCTCTAAGGGTTTCACTGAAGCTTTCTTT. It translates to CASTPSKGFTEAFF.

This clonotype was observed at least ten times. The chain recombines TRBV19 with TRBJ1-1; 8 bases align to TRBD1. Germline V gene sequence: CDR1 LNHDA, CDR2 SQIVND (reference sequence). This CDR3 has 14 amino acids. The J segment lost 3 bases and the V segment lost 5 bases, leaving 5 bases of the junction unmatched. In DNA, the CDR3 is TGTGCCAGTAGTGCGTCAGGGGGCCACACTGAAGCTTTCTTT. It translates to CASSASGGHTEAFF.

With respect to this clonotype: The junction and the germline gene differ at one end; a read error may be behind it. The rearrangement joins TRBV20-1 to TRBJ1-5, with D possibly being TRBD1 (6 bases). The CDR3 consists of 8 residues. CDR1 is DFQATT and CDR2 is SNEGSKA in the germline V gene (reference sequence). CDR3 in amino acids: CSAKQGAF. The CDR3, as DNA: TGCAGTGCTAAACAGGGCGCTTTT.